This T cell receptor (beta chain) was observed in a study of blood T cell repertoires in COVID-19. Profiled with immunoSEQ multiplex PCR; TCRdb holds only in-frame clones, not every one. The sample has approximately 30,000 clones, approximately 93% seen once. The CDR3 loop spans 14 amino acids. Losses at the gene ends were 5 bases for V and 3 bases for J; bases not matched to a gene: 7. Germline assignment: CDR1 SGHTA and CDR2 FQGTGA. This chain connects TRBV7-3 to TRBJ2-7; TRBD1 agrees at 7 bases. The TCR was taken from a human donor in a cohort sampled during active COVID-19. Sequences were obtained from peripheral blood. The CDR3 loop is CASSPGQTRYEQYF. As DNA, the CDR3 is TGTGCCAGCAGCCCGGGACAGACCCGCTACGAGCAGTACTTC.